This paragraph covers one TCR beta chain sequence. The antigen remains undetermined. The data belong to a study of multiple sclerosis patients with progressive multifocal leukoencephalopathy. Spiked into each PCR were synthetic inline TR CDR3 controls of all V-J pairings. TCRdb keeps only in-frame clones here, not all; method: immunoSEQ multiplex PCR. The sample includes more than 30,000 clones, about 92% seen only once; the top ten take 1.9%. Overall study results and limits: TRBV and TRBJ usage showed no common pattern when PML developed. PML-onset expanded TRB clones were detectable before and during natalizumab therapy.

The time point was: before natalizumab initiation. All PML patients were female, and all patients had earlier interferon beta. Trimming pared 0 bases from V and 5 bases from J, leaving 10 bases between. Germline V lookup: CDR1 ENHRY, CDR2 SYGVKD. This CDR3 contains 14 residues. The receptor comes from a man aged 30 to 39 with multiple sclerosis. The chain links TRBV10-3 to TRBJ1-1; D unclear. Sequences were obtained from PBMCs. CDR3 bases: TGTGCCATCAGTGAGTCGCAGCGAAGTACTGAAGCTTTCTTT. This sequence encodes CAISESQRSTEAFF.